The sequence of this T cell receptor beta chain was determined in a study of blood T cell repertoires in COVID-19. Study-level information: PBMCs, B-cell-depleted T cells, or T cells provided the cDNA or gDNA that made up the material.

Germline V gene data show CDR1 as LGHNA and CDR2 as YSLEER. The CDR3 totals 15 residues. V lost 0 bases to trimming and J lost 7 bases; unmatched junction nucleotides: 4. Here immunoSEQ multiplex PCR was the method, and the copy in TCRdb shows in-frame clones only, minus some. This repertoire shows more than 300,000 clones, 90% found once; its top ten account for around 0.98%. The sequence derives from a woman aged 40 to 50 with COVID-19, enrolled during active disease. The chain employs TRBV4-3 and TRBJ1-3; TRBD1 matches 9 bases. Material: peripheral blood. In DNA form, the CDR3 reads TGCGCCAGCAGCCAAGATCAAGGGACAGGGAACACCATATATTTT. Translation: CASSQDQGTGNTIYF.